This T cell receptor beta chain comes out of a study of T-cell memory formation after mild COVID-19. Study findings and constraints: CD4+ bias marked clones expanding day 15 to 37, unlike balanced contracting clones.

With regard to this clonotype: The antigen is not known.

The germline gives CDR1 SGHNT, CDR2 YYREEE (reference sequence). This CDR3 spans 14 amino acids. Trimming removed 3 bases from V and 0 bases from J; junction bases left unmatched: 3. Amplification by 5'RACE using constant-segment primers produced TCR alpha and TCR beta cDNA libraries that carried sample barcodes and UMIs. TCRdb redid the calling of the 5' RACE reads with MiXCR, one entry per CDR3 protein. Here the sample spans about 410,000 distinct CDR3 sequences, roughly 17% being singletons. The gene calls are TRBV5-4 and TRBJ2-7, with TRBD1 matching 7 bases. Material for sequencing was PBMCs or a T cell subset sorted from them (not recorded which). The TCR comes from a young man who had mild COVID-19 (a few samples of this study predate the infection). Cell type and time point are not known. The CDR3 sequence: CASSYRDSSYEQYV. The CDR3 DNA sequence: TGTGCCAGCAGCTACCGGGACAGCTCCTACGAGCAGTACGTC.